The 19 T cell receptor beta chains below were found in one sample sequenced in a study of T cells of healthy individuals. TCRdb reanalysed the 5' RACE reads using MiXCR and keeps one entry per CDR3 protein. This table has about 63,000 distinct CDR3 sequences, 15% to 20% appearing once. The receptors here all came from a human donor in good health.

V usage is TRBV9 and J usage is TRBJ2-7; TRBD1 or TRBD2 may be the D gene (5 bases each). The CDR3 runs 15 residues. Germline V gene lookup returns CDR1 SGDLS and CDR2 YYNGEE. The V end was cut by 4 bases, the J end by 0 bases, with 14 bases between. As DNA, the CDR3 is TGTGCCAGCAGCCTAAGGGACCGCGGCTCCTACGAGCAGTACTTC. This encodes CASSLRDRGSYEQYF.

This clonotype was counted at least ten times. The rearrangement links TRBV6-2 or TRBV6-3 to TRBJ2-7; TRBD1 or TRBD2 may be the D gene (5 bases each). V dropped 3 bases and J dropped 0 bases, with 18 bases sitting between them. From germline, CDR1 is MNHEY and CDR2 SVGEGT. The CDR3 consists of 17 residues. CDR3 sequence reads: CASSYSFGTVSSYEQYF. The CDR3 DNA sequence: TGTGCCAGCAGTTATTCTTTCGGGACGGTTAGCTCCTACGAGCAGTACTTC.

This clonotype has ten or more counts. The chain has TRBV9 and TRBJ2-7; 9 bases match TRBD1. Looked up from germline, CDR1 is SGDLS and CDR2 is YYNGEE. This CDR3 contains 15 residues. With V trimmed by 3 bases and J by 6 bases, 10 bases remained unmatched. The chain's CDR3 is CASSAYSGTGTEQYF. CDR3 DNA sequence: TGTGCCAGCAGCGCCTATTCCGGGACAGGGACCGAGCAGTACTTC. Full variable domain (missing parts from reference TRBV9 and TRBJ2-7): DSGVTQTPKHLITATGQRVTLRCSPRSGDLSVYWYQQSLDQGLQFLIQYYNGEERAKGNILERFSAQQFPDLHSELNLSSLELGDSALYFCASSAYSGTGTEQYFGPGTRLTVT.

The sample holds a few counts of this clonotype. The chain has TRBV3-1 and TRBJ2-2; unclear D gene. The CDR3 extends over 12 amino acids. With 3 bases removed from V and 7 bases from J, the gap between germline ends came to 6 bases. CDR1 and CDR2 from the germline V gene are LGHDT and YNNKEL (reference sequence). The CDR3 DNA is TGTGCCAGCAGCCACCTTGACGGGGAGCTGTTTTTT. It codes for CASSHLDGELFF.

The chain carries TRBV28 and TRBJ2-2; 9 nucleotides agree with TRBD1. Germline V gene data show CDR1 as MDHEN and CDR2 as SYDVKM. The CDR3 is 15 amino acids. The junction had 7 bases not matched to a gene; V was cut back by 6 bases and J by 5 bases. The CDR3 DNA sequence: TGTGCCAGCAGGGTCGGGACAGGGCATACCGGGGAGCTGTTTTTT. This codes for CASRVGTGHTGELFF.

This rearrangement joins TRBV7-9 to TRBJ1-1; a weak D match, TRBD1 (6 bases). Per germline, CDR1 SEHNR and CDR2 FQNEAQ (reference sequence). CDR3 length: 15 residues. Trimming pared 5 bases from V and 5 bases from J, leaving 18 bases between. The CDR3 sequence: CASSNTGRKSTEAFF. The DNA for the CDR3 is TGTGCCAGCAGCAACACAGGGAGGAAAAGTACTGAAGCTTTCTTT.

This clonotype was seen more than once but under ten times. CDR3: CASSFTSTGTAAFF. The CDR3 bases are TGTGCCAGCAGTTTTACTTCTACCGGGACAGCGGCTTTCTTT. The chain couples TRBV27 to TRBJ1-1; TRBD1 matches 7 bases. The germline V gene encodes CDR1 MNHEY and CDR2 SMNVEV (reference sequence). The V segment lost 3 bases and the J segment 11 bases; nucleotides outside the gene matches: 12. CDR3 length: 14 residues.

The CDR3 DNA follows: TGTGCCAGCAGCTTAATGTCCCCGTCTAGCCTATCCTACAATGAGCAGTTCTTC. The encoded protein is CASSLMSPSSLSYNEQFF. The V call is TRBV7-6, the J call TRBJ2-1; TRBD2 is a possible D gene (5 bases). Trimming stripped 2 bases from V and 1 base from J, with 18 bases between. The CDR3 has 18 amino acids. CDR1 and CDR2 (germline): SGHVS, FNYEAQ.

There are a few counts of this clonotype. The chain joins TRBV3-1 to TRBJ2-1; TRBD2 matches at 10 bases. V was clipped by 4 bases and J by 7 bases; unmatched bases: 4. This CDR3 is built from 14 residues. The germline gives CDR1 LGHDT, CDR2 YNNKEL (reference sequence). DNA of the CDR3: TGTGCCAGCAGCCTTTCAGCGGGAGGGAATGAGCAGTTCTTC. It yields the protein CASSLSAGGNEQFF.

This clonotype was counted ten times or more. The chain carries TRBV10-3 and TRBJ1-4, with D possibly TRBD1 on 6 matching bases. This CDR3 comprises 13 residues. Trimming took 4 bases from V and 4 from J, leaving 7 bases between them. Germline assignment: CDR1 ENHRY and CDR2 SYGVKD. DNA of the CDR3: TGTGCCATCAGTGGAGGGGGTAATGAAAAACTGTTTTTT. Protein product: CAISGGGNEKLFF.

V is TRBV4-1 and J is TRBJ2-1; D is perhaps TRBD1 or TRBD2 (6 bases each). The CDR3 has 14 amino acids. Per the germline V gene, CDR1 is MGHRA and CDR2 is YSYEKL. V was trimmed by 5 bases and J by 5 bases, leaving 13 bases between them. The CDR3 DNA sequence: TGCGCCAGCAGCAGGGGGGCTGGTAACAATGAGCAGTTCTTC. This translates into CASSRGAGNNEQFF.

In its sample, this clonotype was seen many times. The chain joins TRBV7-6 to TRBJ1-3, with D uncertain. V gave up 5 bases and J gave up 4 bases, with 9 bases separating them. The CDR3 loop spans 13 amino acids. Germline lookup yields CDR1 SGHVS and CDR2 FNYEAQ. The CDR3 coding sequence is TGTGCCAGCAGCCACACGGCAGGAAACACCATATATTTT. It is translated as CASSHTAGNTIYF.

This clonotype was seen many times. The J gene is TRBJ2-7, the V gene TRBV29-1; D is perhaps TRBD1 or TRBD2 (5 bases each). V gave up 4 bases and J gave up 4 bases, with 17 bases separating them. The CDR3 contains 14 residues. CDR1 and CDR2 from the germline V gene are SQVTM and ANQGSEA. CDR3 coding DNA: TGCAGCGTTGTCGGGGCAAAGGGTGGATACGAGCAGTACTTC. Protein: CSVVGAKGGYEQYF.

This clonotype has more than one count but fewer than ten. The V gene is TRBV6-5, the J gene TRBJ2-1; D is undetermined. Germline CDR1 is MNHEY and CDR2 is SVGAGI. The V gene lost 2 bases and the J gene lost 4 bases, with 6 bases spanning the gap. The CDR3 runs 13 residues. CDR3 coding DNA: TGTGCCAGCAGTTACGGTAGATACAATGAGCAGTTCTTC. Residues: CASSYGRYNEQFF.

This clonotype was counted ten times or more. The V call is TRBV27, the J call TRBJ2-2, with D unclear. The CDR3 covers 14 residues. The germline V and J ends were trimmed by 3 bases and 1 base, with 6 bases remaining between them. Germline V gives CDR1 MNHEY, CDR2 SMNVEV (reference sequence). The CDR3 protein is CASSLDQNTGELFF. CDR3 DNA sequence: TGTGCCAGCAGTTTGGACCAGAACACCGGGGAGCTGTTTTTT.

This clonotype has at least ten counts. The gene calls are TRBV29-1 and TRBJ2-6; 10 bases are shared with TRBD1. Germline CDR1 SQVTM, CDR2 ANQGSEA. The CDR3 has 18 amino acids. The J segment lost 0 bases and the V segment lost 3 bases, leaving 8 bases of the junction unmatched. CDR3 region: CSVEGGDRGGSGANVLTF. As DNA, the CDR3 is TGCAGCGTTGAGGGAGGGGACAGGGGTGGCTCTGGGGCCAACGTCCTGACTTTC.

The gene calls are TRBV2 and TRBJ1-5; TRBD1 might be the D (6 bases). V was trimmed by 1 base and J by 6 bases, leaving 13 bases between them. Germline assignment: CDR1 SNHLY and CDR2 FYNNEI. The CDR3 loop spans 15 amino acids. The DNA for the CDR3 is TGTGCCAGCAGTGAAGGGACAGCGGTGGGTCAGCCCCAGCATTTT. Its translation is CASSEGTAVGQPQHF.

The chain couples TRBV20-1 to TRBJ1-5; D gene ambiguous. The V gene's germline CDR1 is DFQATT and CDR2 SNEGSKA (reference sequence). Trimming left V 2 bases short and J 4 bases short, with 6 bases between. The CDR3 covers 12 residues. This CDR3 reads CSARRANQPQHF. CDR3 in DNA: TGCAGTGCTAGACGGGCTAATCAGCCCCAGCATTTT.

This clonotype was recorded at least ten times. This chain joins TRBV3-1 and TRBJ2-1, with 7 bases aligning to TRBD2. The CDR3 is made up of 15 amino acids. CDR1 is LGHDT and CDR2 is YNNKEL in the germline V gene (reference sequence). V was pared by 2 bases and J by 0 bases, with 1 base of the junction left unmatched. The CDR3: CASSQSGASYNEQFF. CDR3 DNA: TGTGCCAGCAGCCAAAGCGGGGCCTCCTACAATGAGCAGTTCTTC.